The 16 T cell receptor beta chains listed next were all sequenced from one sample in a study of long-term antiretroviral therapy in people with HIV. immunoSEQ v3.0 was run at survey level. Sequencing was performed with immunoSEQ multiplex PCR; in TCRdb, only in-frame clones are kept and a portion is missing. The sample consists of 20,000 to 25,000 clones, around 69% of them appearing once. The specimen comprised unsorted PBMCs, sampled roughly 21 months before starting antiretroviral therapy. These receptors were collected from a woman in her thirties or forties with HIV.

The chain links TRBV10-3 to TRBJ1-1; maybe TRBD1 (5 bases). V was shortened by 10 bases and J by 4 bases, with 16 bases between the two germline ends. This CDR3 region has 13 residues. Germline CDR1 ENHRY, CDR2 SYGVKD. DNA for the CDR3: TGTGCCACGTCCGGGGGGGGTGCCACTGAAGCTTTCTTT. Translation gives CATSGGGATEAFF.

The rearrangement uses TRBV5-8 and TRBJ2-7; no firm D call. The CDR3 extends over 14 amino acids. Germline V lookup: CDR1 SGHTS, CDR2 YDEGEE. The V gene lost 0 bases and the J gene lost 0 bases, with 7 bases spanning the gap. CDR3 protein: CASSLGGDSYEQYF. The DNA of the CDR3 is TGTGCCAGCAGCTTGGGTGGAGACTCCTACGAGCAGTACTTC.

This clone occurred once. The J gene is TRBJ2-1, the V gene TRBV4-1, with TRBD2 matching over 14 bases. The CDR3 runs 16 residues. Germline V gene data show CDR1 as MGHRA and CDR2 as YSYEKL. V was pared by 2 bases and J by 8 bases, with 5 bases of the junction left unmatched. The CDR3 DNA reads as TGCGCCAGCAGCCAAACGACTAGCGGGGGGGCCGATGAGCAGTTCTTC. This encodes CASSQTTSGGADEQFF.

The V and J genes are TRBV5-6 and TRBJ2-4, with 7 bases lining up with TRBD1. Germline V CDR1 and CDR2: SGHDT, YYEEEE. The ends lost 2 bases at V and 6 bases at J; junction bases unmatched: 8. The CDR3 is made up of 15 amino acids. The CDR3 DNA sequence: TGTGCCAGCAGCTTAACACGACAGGGCGTAAACATTCAGTACTTC. Translation: CASSLTRQGVNIQYF. The complete variable domain, with remaining parts taken from reference TRBV5-6 and TRBJ2-4, reads DAGVTQSPTHLIKTRGQQVTLRCSPKSGHDTVSWYQQALGQGPQFIFQYYEEEERQRGNFPDRFSGHQFPNYSSELNVNALLLGDSALYLCASSLTRQGVNIQYFGAGTRLSVL.

The gene calls are TRBV5-6 and TRBJ1-2; tentative D call: TRBD1 (6 bases). Trimming cost V 0 bases and J 4 bases, with 10 bases left between them. Germline CDR1 and CDR2: SGHDT and YYEEEE. The CDR3 is made up of 14 amino acids. This CDR3 reads CASSLGDRLYGYTF. The CDR3 region has the DNA TGTGCCAGCAGCTTGGGTGACAGGCTCTATGGCTACACCTTC. Looking up the rest from reference TRBV5-6 and TRBJ1-2 gives the full variable domain: DAGVTQSPTHLIKTRGQQVTLRCSPKSGHDTVSWYQQALGQGPQFIFQYYEEEERQRGNFPDRFSGHQFPNYSSELNVNALLLGDSALYLCASSLGDRLYGYTFGSGTRLTVV.

V usage is TRBV19 and J usage is TRBJ1-1; D not resolved. CDR1 is LNHDA, CDR2 SQIVND, per germline (reference sequence). CDR3 length: 15 amino acids. V was trimmed by 5 bases and J by 5 bases, leaving 18 bases between them. The CDR3 loop reads CASSPPTLRRTEAFF. CDR3 nucleotide sequence: TGTGCCAGTAGTCCCCCTACCCTAAGGCGGACTGAAGCTTTCTTT.

This chain uses TRBV5-1 with TRBJ2-2, with D possibly TRBD1 on 5 matching bases. Trimming removed 2 bases from V and 1 base from J, with 6 bases in between. CDR3 length equals 14 residues. Germline CDR1 and CDR2: SGHRS and YFSETQ. CDR3 sequence: CASSFTGNTGELFF. In nucleotides, the CDR3 is TGCGCCAGCAGCTTTACAGGGAACACCGGGGAGCTGTTTTTT.

The V and J genes are TRBV19 and TRBJ1-2; TRBD1 is a possible D gene (5 bases). CDR3 length: 15 amino acids. Trimming shortened V by 5 bases and J by 4 bases, and 17 bases separated the two germline ends. Germline V gene data show CDR1 as LNHDA and CDR2 as SQIVND (reference sequence). This chain's CDR3 is CASSPGGSRGYGYTF. The CDR3 DNA is TGTGCCAGTAGTCCCGGGGGATCACGAGGCTATGGCTACACCTTC.

V usage is TRBV11-2 and J usage is TRBJ1-2; no definite D call. The V and J ends lost 3 bases and 0 bases respectively, with 17 bases between them. Per germline, CDR1 SGHAT and CDR2 FQNNGV. This CDR3 has 17 amino acids. The CDR3 DNA reads as TGTGCCAGCAGCTTTCGTAGCGCGACAAAGGCTAACTATGGCTACACCTTC. Protein sequence: CASSFRSATKANYGYTF.

The chain has TRBV4-1 and TRBJ1-6, with 7 bases aligning to TRBD1. Germline-derived CDR1 and CDR2 are MGHRA and YSYEKL. The CDR3 is 15 amino acids. V dropped 4 bases and J dropped 9; count of bases not matched to a gene: 9. The CDR3: CASSPWTGPSSPLHF. In DNA, the CDR3 is TGCGCCAGCAGCCCCTGGACAGGCCCTTCTTCACCCCTCCACTTT.

The V and J genes are TRBV14 and TRBJ1-1; TRBD1 agrees at 11 bases. Trimming removed 3 bases from V and 10 bases from J; junction bases left unmatched: 7. The CDR3 has 14 amino acids. Germline values: CDR1 SGHDN, CDR2 FVKESK. As DNA, the CDR3 is TGTGCCAGCAGCCAGTCGGGGACAGGGGGTTTAGCTTTCTTT. It yields the protein CASSQSGTGGLAFF. Full variable domain (remainder filled in from reference TRBV14 and TRBJ1-1): EAGVTQFPSHSVIEKGQTVTLRCDPISGHDNLYWYRRVMGKEIKFLLHFVKESKQDESGMPNNRFLAERTGGTYSTLKVQPAELEDSGVYFCASSQSGTGGLAFFGQGTRLTVV.

This clone has a handful of counts. This chain joins TRBV5-6 and TRBJ2-7; tentatively, D is TRBD2 (6 bases). The germline V gene encodes CDR1 SGHDT and CDR2 YYEEEE. This CDR3 is 14 amino acids long. V lost 0 bases and J 4 bases, leaving 11 bases between the germline ends. Here the CDR3 reads CASSLGQRVYEQYF. In nucleotides, the CDR3 is TGTGCCAGCAGCTTGGGCCAGCGGGTTTACGAGCAGTACTTC.

DNA for the CDR3: TGTGCCAGTAGTACCTCGCGAAGGGGGCTCGCTGACACCGGGGAGCTGTTTTTT. It codes for CASSTSRRGLADTGELFF. This rearrangement joins TRBV19 to TRBJ2-2; 7 bases map to TRBD1. The germline V gene encodes CDR1 LNHDA and CDR2 SQIVND (reference sequence). V shed 4 bases and J 3 bases; nucleotides not matched to a gene: 14. This CDR3 has 18 amino acids. The full variable domain, in which reference TRBV19 and TRBJ2-2 provide the parts outside the CDR3, is DGGITQSPKYLFRKEGQNVTLSCEQNLNHDAMYWYRQDPGQGLRLIYYSQIVNDFQKGDIAEGYSVSREKKESFPLTVTSAQKNPTAFYLCASSTSRRGLADTGELFFGEGSRLTVL.

CDR3 sequence: CASSPTVRAKDEKLFF. DNA of the CDR3: TGTGCCAGCAGCCCGACAGTCCGGGCGAAGGACGAAAAACTGTTTTTT. The chain employs TRBV5-6 and TRBJ1-4, with D possibly matching TRBD1 (5 bases). Germline V CDR1 and CDR2: SGHDT, YYEEEE. The V gene lost 4 bases and the J gene lost 8 bases, with 21 bases spanning the gap. The CDR3 totals 16 residues.

The CDR3 region has the DNA TGTGCCAGCAGTTACTCGGGACTAGCGGGAGGGGGGGAGCTGTTTTTT. Translated: CASSYSGLAGGGELFF. The genes are TRBV6-5 and TRBJ2-2, with TRBD2 matching over 16 bases. The CDR3 sequence is 16 residues long. Per the germline V gene, CDR1 is MNHEY and CDR2 is SVGAGI. V was clipped by 0 bases and J by 8 bases; unmatched bases: 0.

This CDR3 is CASSIFGQGQNIQYF. Here the CDR3 DNA reads TGTGCCAGTAGTATCTTCGGGCAGGGCCAAAACATTCAGTACTTC. J is TRBJ2-4 and V is TRBV19; a possible D gene is TRBD1 (5 bases). With 3 bases removed from V and 5 bases from J, the gap between germline ends came to 14 bases. The CDR3 sequence is 15 residues long. CDR1 and CDR2 from the germline V gene are LNHDA and SQIVND (reference sequence).